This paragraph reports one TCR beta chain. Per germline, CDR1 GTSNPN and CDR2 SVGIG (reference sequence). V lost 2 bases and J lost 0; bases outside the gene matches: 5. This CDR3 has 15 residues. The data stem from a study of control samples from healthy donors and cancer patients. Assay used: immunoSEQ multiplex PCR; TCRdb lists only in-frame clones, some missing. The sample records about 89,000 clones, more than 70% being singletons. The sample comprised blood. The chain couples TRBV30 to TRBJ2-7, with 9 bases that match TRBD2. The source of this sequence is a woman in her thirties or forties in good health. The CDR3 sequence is CAWSQAGGLSYEQYF. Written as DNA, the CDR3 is TGTGCCTGGAGTCAAGCGGGGGGCCTCTCCTACGAGCAGTACTTC.